This record covers a single T cell receptor (beta chain). What it recognizes is unknown. Trimming removed 2 bases from V and 2 bases from J, with 12 bases in between. Germline loops: CDR1 SGHRS, CDR2 YFSETQ. The CDR3 spans 15 residues. The data were obtained in a study of T cell responses to AZD1222 COVID-19 vaccine. Study conclusions and caveats: It was only after the peak T cell response that any repertoires were sampled.

Using immunoSEQ multiplex PCR, the repertoire was profiled, and TCRdb retains in-frame clones only, with some absent. This table has fewer than 200,000 clones, 85% to 90% appearing once. This rearrangement joins TRBV5-1 to TRBJ2-3; TRBD2 might be the D (6 bases). This receptor was obtained from an adult who received the AZD1222 COVID-19 vaccine. The sequenced sample was peripheral blood, obtained 28 days after the second AZD1222 dose. This CDR3 reads CASSFNRGFTDTQYF. The DNA for the CDR3 is TGCGCCAGCAGCTTTAACCGGGGGTTCACAGATACGCAGTATTTT.